This TCR beta chain was observed in a study of cytomegalovirus exposure and HLA in healthy donors. Study-wide background: Earlier results showed roughly 120 million unique TCR beta sequences derived from 150 million to 200 million T cells. Most genotyped donors, roughly 83% of 398, had Caucasian-associated genetic ancestry. Study-wide points: High sensitivity and specificity were reportedly achieved when the classifier diagnosed cytomegalovirus status. It was 150 to 200 TCR beta chains that were listed as cytomegalovirus-associated.

The junction had 0 bases not matched to a gene; V was cut back by 3 bases and J by 5 bases. The germline gives CDR1 LNHDA, CDR2 SQIVND (reference sequence). The CDR3 consists of 13 residues. Researchers ran the PCR with 60 Vbeta and 13 Jbeta primers. Method: immunoSEQ multiplex PCR; TCRdb's copy keeps in-frame clones and lacks some. Its clone listing holds roughly 45,000 clones. As for this clone: Its antigen is unidentified.

The source is a woman aged 30 to 39 in good health and CMV-seronegative. Sequencing was done on a sample of PBMCs. The chain couples TRBV19 to TRBJ2-7, with 11 bases identical to TRBD2. CDR3 bases: TGTGCCAGTAGTATTAGCGGGAGGGACGAGCAGTACTTC. It translates to CASSISGRDEQYF.